This TCR beta chain stems from a study of blood T cell repertoires in COVID-19. Seattle patient enrollment occurred during active infection, with longitudinal follow-up thereafter. Some clones are missing from TCRdb's copy, which holds only in-frame ones; the method was immunoSEQ multiplex PCR. Here the sample spans nearly 350,000 clones, around 86% being singletons. The receptor comes from a woman aged 50 to 65 with COVID-19, enrolled during active disease. Sequencing used peripheral blood.

DNA of the CDR3: TGTGCCAGCAGTTCCGGGACTCCCAGAAAGACCCAGTACTTC. It codes for CASSSGTPRKTQYF. This rearrangement joins TRBV6-2 or TRBV6-3 to TRBJ2-5; D might be TRBD2 (6 bases). From germline, CDR1 is MNHEY and CDR2 SVGEGT. Trimming took off 4 bases at V and 6 bases at J, with 15 bases between the two ends. The CDR3 is 14 residues long.